This T cell receptor (beta chain) was found in a study of cytomegalovirus exposure and HLA in healthy donors (dated by TCRdb to 2015 to 2018). About the study as a whole: According to an earlier analysis of several hundred of the donors, about 190 million T cells yielded 120 million or so unique TCR beta sequences and approximately 300 Gb of sequence data. An early release that covered some 630 HLA-typed donors contained approximately 300 gigabases of sequencing data and around 85 million unique TCR sequences. Among the approximately 420 genotyped donors, about 85% belonged to the genetic ancestry cluster associated with self-reported Caucasian donors. The study aimed to test whether cataloging public T cell receptors could reveal signatures of past pathogen exposure. The study profiled the T cell repertoires of hundreds of subjects by immunosequencing and related them to cytomegalovirus serostatus. Along with the roughly 700-subject first cohort, a separate validation cohort of over a hundred different subjects was used. The study combined high-throughput TCR immunosequencing, statistical association of individual TCRs with disease status, and machine learning to predict cytomegalovirus infection status. A later analysis re-examined previously published TCR beta repertoires from 600 to 700 donors and added high-resolution HLA genotyping to investigate patterns of TCR occurrence. Rather than using new phenotypic data, the later analysis identified candidate immune exposures from TCR beta sequences and from how often those sequences occurred across donors. In an earlier analysis of 587 of the donors, high-throughput TCR beta sequencing was used to judge whether each TCR beta V gene segment behaved as functional or pseudogenic. Donor age, sex, ethnicity and CMV serostatus were compiled together with the repertoire data. A later genetic analysis used genome-wide SNP genotypes for about 55% of the 666 donors, treating that subset as a discovery cohort. Every repertoire in the discovery cohort had been generated on one and the same sequencing platform. Both class I and class II loci were covered by HLA typing, at four-digit resolution. The number of typed donors differed by locus: roughly 629-640 for A, B, C, DRB1 and DQB1; 500 to 550 for DQA1; about 600 for DPA1; and around 490 for DPB1. Four or five DR-DQ haplotypes were handled as single units for association and clustering, since linkage in the cohort was strong. On average, about 240,000 unique TCR beta nucleotide sequences were sequenced per donor among 398 genotyped donors of the cohort, with 15% to 20% of those sequences being non-productive.

Libraries were made using the immunoSEQ multiplex PCR assay. For the multiplex PCR, a mixture combining 60 forward primers for TCR Vbeta segments and 13 reverse primers for TCR Jbeta segments was used. A multiplex PCR assay on genomic DNA amplified the CDR3 region of rearranged TCR beta genes. Amplified TCR beta libraries were sequenced as 87-base-pair reads on the Illumina HiSeq System. The published analysis was carried out like this. Across the 700 or so repertoires, a later analysis counted approximately 83 million unique TCR beta chains, roughly 11 million of which were shared by at least two donors. To remove PCR and sequencing errors, raw reads were error-corrected and collapsed into unique sequences using a nearest-neighbor algorithm that merged closely related sequences. V, D and J gene segments were assigned by aligning CDR3 sequences to IMGT reference sequences. Each retained sequence needed at least a six-nucleotide match to both a V gene segment and a J gene segment. Rearrangements were called productive when the CDR3 lacked stop codons and stayed in frame with V and J; all others were non-productive. CDR3 was defined according to IMGT convention as the region running from the second conserved V-encoded cysteine to the conserved J-encoded phenylalanine. In an earlier analysis of more than 550 of the donors, sequences lacking an unambiguous match to a single V gene segment were excluded. An earlier analysis of some 500 of the donors classified V segments as functional when productive rearrangements were above 56.7% and as segregating when the standard deviation between donors was above 5%. A statistical classification framework was built for diagnosing cytomegalovirus status from the catalog of TCR beta chain sequences. V and J gene assignment, in a later analysis, came from comparing TCR nucleotide sequences with IMGT/GENE-DB human TR gene sequences. A later analysis assigned CDR3 sequences and most-parsimonious VDJ recombination scenarios with the TCRdist pipeline. In a later analysis, each TCR beta chain was defined by its CDR3 amino acid sequence together with its V-gene family, and reads lacking a unique V-gene family were excluded. A later analysis removed 550 to 650 highly shared, low-generation-probability nucleotide sequences to deal with suspected cross-contamination and a sequencing artifact. A later analysis calculated a clonal expansion index for each public chain from normalized within-repertoire ranks of inferred template counts. In a later analysis, generation probabilities were computed using a VDJ recombination model fitted to out-of-frame rearrangements, and the results were checked against IGoR. A later analysis scored TCR-TCR, TCR-HLA and TCR-CMV co-occurrence with hypergeometric tests, applying a repertoire-size bias correction to TCR pairs. To estimate false discovery rates, a later analysis permuted the HLA or CMV assignments 20 times. A later analysis grouped co-occurring TCRs with DBSCAN, adding TCRdist sequence similarity when clustering within HLA-allele-positive subsets. Repertoires with fewer than 30,000 or more than 120,000 public chains, plus five repertoires with anomalous nucleotide sharing, were excluded from co-occurrence clustering. TCRdb took over this immuneACCESS table, retaining in-frame rearrangements with V and J assigned. Such tables are incomplete; in checked studies, under half of the missing clones stem from an unresolved V gene, and the remainder is unexplained. Clone size and V and J calls were adopted from that table, with D and trimming inferred from the DNA. Present in this sample are about 150,000 clones, 65% to 80% of which were seen just once. Clones ranked in the top ten supply about 3.1% of the sample.

Taken from cysteine to phenylalanine, the CDR3 has 14 residues. The DNA shown is the 42-base CDR3, in frame from base 1. From V the trimming removes 4 bases and from J it removes 4 bases, while the gene matches leave 3 bases of the junction unaccounted for. The germline V gene sets CDR1 to MGHDK and CDR2 to SYGVNS. This clone was recorded a few times. Its antigen is unknown. The input lacks base qualities; no much larger clone sits a single base away. Summary of the overall study and its limitations: A later analysis found that TCR association rates varied across HLA loci, with DRB1 alleles showing the most associated TCRs and HLA-C alleles the fewest. Sequencing depth was assumed to be roughly uniform across donors in the presence/absence analyses, though that assumption may not hold. The cohort was sequenced for TCR beta chains only, and without alpha or paired-chain data the features that could be detected were limited. Because counts were too low, some 16 rarely observed V segments, including chromosome 9 orphons, were excluded from the earlier analysis of around 590 of the donors. An association between a missense DCLRE1C variant and V-gene and J-gene trimming of TCR beta chains was found in a later genetic analysis and replicated in an independent cohort. A group of highly shared sequence variants was considered likely to be a technical artifact of the sequencing pipeline. The classifier was reported to diagnose cytomegalovirus status with high specificity and sensitivity in both the original cohort and the validation cohort. According to a later analysis, parvovirus B19, influenza, CMV and Epstein-Barr virus appeared linked to several top co-occurrence clusters. Three of the identified cytomegalovirus-associated TCR beta chains were confirmed in vitro to be specific for cytomegalovirus antigens. At a false discovery rate of 0.05, a later analysis linked under 20,000 TCR beta sequences to specific HLA alleles. A later analysis found that most CMV-associated TCR beta chains appeared HLA-restricted, with HLA associations seemingly driven largely by CMV exposure. Some IMGT-functional V segments, including TRBV6-2 and TRBV6-3, could not be distinguished by the 87-base-pair reads and were therefore excluded. Strong co-occurrence of HLA alleles, especially DR and DQ, made assigning TCR associations to individual alleles difficult. For the cohort, immune exposure information was limited to CMV serostatus. A later analysis found that HLA-associated TCR beta chains were more clonally expanded and had lower generation probabilities than equally common non-associated chains. A later genetic analysis reported fewer N-insertions in productive TCRs among donors in an Asian-associated ancestry cluster than the approximately 700-donor mean. The study listed 150 to 200 TCR beta chains as associated with cytomegalovirus. In an earlier analysis of some 500 of the donors, most TCR beta V segments appeared in productive rearrangements about 90% or about 30% of the time, broadly matching IMGT annotations. Across donors, most TCR sequences were observed very rarely, whereas some public TCRs were present in many individuals. It was suggested by the authors that the approach could potentially be generalized to other disease states and immunological phenotypes. A further reported finding was that TCR beta sequences accurately predicted the HLA-A and HLA-B alleles for most subjects in the first cohort. HLA typing was unavailable for some donors at each locus, so association tests used only the typed subset. Correlated functional status among segregating V segments might reflect linkage disequilibrium, but an unknown experimental factor could not be ruled out.

The cohort comprised 550 to 700 healthy bone marrow donors. All cohort members were sampled while nominally healthy, although unrecorded immune exposures were likely present. The donor tested CMV seronegative and was one of the 352 seronegative cohort members. Each donor provided a peripheral blood sample, and peripheral blood mononuclear cells were used for TCR beta sequencing. The Qiagen DNeasy Blood Extraction Kit was used to extract genomic DNA from the blood cell samples. The chain joins TRBV25-1 to TRBJ2-2, with 7 middle bases fitting TRBD1. Sequencing was done on a sample of PBMCs. This receptor was taken from a male donor in good health and CMV-seronegative. The DNA is TGTGCCAGCAGTGCCAGGGGGTCCACCGGGGAGCTGTTTTTT. It translates to CASSARGSTGELFF.